This TCR beta chain stems from a study of radiotherapy plus CTLA-4 blockade in lung cancer. Here immunoSEQ multiplex PCR was the method, and the copy in TCRdb shows in-frame clones only, minus some. The repertoire holds roughly 53,000 clones, with 70% to 85% as singletons. The CDR3 length is 13 residues. V was cut by 4 bases and J by 7 bases, with 11 bases left in between. CDR1 is SGHRS, CDR2 YFSETQ, per germline. This clone was found a few times. The antigen remains unidentified. Lung cancer patients with chemo-refractory metastatic non-small-cell disease were given focal radiation plus CTLA-4 blockade with ipilimumab. Study observations and caveats: Blood saw expansion of tumor-derived TCR clones after radiotherapy plus ipilimumab.

The rearrangement links TRBV5-1 to TRBJ2-2; unclear D gene. Here the sequenced sample was peripheral blood, taken from a patient treated with radiotherapy plus ipilimumab. This sequence originates from a human donor with non-small cell lung cancer who had a partial response to radiotherapy plus ipilimumab. CDR3 in amino acids: CASSIPEDGELFF. The CDR3, as DNA: TGCGCCAGCAGCATCCCAGAGGACGGGGAGCTGTTTTTT.